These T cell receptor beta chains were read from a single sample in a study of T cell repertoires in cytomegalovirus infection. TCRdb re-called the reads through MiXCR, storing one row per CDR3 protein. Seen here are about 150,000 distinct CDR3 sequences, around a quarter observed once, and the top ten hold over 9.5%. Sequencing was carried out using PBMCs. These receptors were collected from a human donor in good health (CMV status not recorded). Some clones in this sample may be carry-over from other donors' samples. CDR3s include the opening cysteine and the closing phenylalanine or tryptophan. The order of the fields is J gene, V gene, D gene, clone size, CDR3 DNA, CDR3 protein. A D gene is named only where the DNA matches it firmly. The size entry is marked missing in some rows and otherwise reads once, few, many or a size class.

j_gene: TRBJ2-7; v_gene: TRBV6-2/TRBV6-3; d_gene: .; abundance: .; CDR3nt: TGTGCCAGCAGTTACTTGCGCTACGAGCAGTACTTC; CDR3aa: CASSYLRYEQYF
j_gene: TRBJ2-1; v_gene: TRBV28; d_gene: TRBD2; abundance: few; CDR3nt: TGTGCCAGCAGGACTAGCGGGATAAAGAATGAGCAGTTCTTC; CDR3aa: CASRTSGIKNEQFF
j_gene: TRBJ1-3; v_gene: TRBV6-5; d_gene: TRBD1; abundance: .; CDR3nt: TGTGCCAGCAGTGCGGGACAGAGCTCTGGAAACACCATATATTTT; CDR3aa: CASSAGQSSGNTIYF
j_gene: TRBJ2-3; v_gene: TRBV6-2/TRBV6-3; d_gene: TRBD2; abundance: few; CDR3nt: TGTGCCAGCAGTTTCGGGACTAGCGGGGGGCCGACAGATACGCAGTATTTT; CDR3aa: CASSFGTSGGPTDTQYF
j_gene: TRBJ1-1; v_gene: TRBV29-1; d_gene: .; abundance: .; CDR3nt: TGCAGCGTTGAACACATGAACACTGAAGCTTTCTTT; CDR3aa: CSVEHMNTEAFF
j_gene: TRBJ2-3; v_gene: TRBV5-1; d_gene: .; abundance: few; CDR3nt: TGCGCCAGCAGCTGGATGGACAGCACAGATACGCAGTATTTT; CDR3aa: CASSWMDSTDTQYF
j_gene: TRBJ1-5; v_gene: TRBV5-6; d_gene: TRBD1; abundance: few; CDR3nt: TGTGCCAGCAGCTTAATCCGGGACAGAAATCAGCCCCAGCATTTT; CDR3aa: CASSLIRDRNQPQHF
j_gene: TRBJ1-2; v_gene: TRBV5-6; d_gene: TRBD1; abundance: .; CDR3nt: TGTGCCAGCAGCTTAGGACAGGGTTGGTATGGCTACACCTTC; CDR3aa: CASSLGQGWYGYTF
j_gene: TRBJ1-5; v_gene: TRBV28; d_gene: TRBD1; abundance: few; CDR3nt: TGTGCCAGCAGTCCCCCCCGGACAGGGCTCCAGCATTTT; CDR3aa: CASSPPRTGLQHF
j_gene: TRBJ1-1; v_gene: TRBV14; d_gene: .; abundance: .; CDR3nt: TGTGCCAGCAGCTTTGACATACTAACTGAAGCTTACTTT; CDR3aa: CASSFDILTEAYF
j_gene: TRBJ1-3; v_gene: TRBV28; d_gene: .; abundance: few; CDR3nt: TGTGCCAGCAGTTTGTCCTTGCGGACCATATATTTT; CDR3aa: CASSLSLRTIYF
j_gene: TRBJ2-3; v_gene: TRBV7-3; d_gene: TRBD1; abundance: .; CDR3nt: TGTGCCAGCAGCGCGGACAGGGGGGATACGCAGTATTTT; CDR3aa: CASSADRGDTQYF
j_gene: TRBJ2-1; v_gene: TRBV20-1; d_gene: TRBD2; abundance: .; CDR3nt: TGCAGTGCTACCGGACTAGCGGGGGGCCCCTACAATGAGCAGTTCTTC; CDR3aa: CSATGLAGGPYNEQFF
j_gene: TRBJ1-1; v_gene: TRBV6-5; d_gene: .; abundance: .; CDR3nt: TGTGCCAGCAGCCCCGATCGATCTGAAGCTTTCTTT; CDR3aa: CASSPDRSEAFF
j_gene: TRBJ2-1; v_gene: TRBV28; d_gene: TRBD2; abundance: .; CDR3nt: TGTGCCAGCAGTTTTTCGGGGGGGAACTACAATGAGCAGTTCTTC; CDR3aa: CASSFSGGNYNEQFF
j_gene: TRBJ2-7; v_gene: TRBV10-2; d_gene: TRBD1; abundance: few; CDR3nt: TGCGCCAGCAGTGTAGACAGGGTGTTCAACGAGCAGTACTTC; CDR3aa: CASSVDRVFNEQYF
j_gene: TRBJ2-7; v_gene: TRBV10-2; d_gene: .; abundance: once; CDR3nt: TGCGCCAGCAGTGAGATGGACGGCTCCTTCTACGAGCAGTACTTC; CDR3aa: CASSEMDGSFYEQYF
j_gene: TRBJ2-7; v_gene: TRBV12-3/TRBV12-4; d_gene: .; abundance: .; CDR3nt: TGTGCCAGCAGTTTAAGACCTCCCTATTCCTACGAGCAGTACTTC; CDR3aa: CASSLRPPYSYEQYF
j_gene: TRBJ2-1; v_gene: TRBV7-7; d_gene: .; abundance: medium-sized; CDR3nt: TGTGCTAGCAGCCAATCACCTCAAAGGGGCAATGAGCAGTTCTTC; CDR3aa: CASSQSPQRGNEQFF
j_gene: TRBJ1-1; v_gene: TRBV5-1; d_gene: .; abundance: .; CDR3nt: TGCGCCAGCAGCTGGATGGGGAACACTGAAGCTTTCTTT; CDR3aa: CASSWMGNTEAFF
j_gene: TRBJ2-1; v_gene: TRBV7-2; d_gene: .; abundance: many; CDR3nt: TGTGCCAGCAGCCCCCGGGTCGAGGCAGGCCCGTTCTTC; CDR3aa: CASSPRVEAGPFF
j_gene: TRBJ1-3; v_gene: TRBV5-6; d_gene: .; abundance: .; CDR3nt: TGTGCCAGCAGGACACGAGGGGGGACTGGAAACACCATATATTTT; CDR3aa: CASRTRGGTGNTIYF
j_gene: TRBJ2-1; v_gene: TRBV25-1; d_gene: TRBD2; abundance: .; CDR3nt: TGTGCCAGCAGTGAAGCTAGCGGGGGGCACAATGAGCAGTTCTTC; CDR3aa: CASSEASGGHNEQFF
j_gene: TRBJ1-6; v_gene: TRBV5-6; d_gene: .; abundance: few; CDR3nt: TGTGCCAGCAGCAGTCCGGGGACTGAAGTCAATTCACCCCTCCACTTT; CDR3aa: CASSSPGTEVNSPLHF
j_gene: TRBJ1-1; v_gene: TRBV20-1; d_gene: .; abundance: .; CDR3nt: TGCAGTGCTAAACCCGGGCCAACAAACACTGAAGCTTTCTTT; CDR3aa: CSAKPGPTNTEAFF
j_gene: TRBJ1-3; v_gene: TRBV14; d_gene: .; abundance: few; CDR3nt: TGTGCCAGCAGCTCAATACAGGGCTCTGGAAACACCATATATTTT; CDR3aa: CASSSIQGSGNTIYF
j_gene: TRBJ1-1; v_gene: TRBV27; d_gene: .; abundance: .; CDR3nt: TGTGCCAGCGGACGGGGCACTGAAGCTTTCTTT; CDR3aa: CASGRGTEAFF
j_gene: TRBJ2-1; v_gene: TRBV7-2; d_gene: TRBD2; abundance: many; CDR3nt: TGTGCCAGCAGCTTACGAGCGGGAGGCCTCAATGAGCAGTTCTTC; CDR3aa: CASSLRAGGLNEQFF
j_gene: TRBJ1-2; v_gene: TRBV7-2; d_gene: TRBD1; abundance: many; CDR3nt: TGTGCCAGCAGCTTAGTAGCAGGGGGTGATGGCTACACCTTC; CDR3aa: CASSLVAGGDGYTF
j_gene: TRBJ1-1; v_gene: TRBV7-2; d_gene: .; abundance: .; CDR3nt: TGTGCCAGAAGCTTAGTAGGTTTGAACACTGAAGCTTTCTTT; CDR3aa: CARSLVGLNTEAFF
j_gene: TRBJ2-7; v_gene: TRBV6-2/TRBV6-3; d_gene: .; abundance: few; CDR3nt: TGTGCCAGCAGCCACGGACAGGAGCAGTACTTC; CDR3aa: CASSHGQEQYF
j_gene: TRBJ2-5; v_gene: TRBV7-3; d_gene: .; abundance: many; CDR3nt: TGTGCCAGCAGCTTAAGCGGCGTTTTAGAGACCCAGTACTTC; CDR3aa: CASSLSGVLETQYF
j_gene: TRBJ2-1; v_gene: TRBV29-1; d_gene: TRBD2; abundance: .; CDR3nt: TGCAGCGCTAGCGGGCGCGCCTACAATGAGCAGTTCTTC; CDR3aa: CSASGRAYNEQFF
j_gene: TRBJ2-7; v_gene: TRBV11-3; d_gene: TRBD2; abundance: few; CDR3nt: TGTGCCAGCAGCTTGGGCGGGGGGCCCTACGAGCAGTACTTC; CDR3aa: CASSLGGGPYEQYF
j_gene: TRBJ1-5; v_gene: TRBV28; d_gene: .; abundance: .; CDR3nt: TGTGCCAGCAGCCCTCCTGAGGTCAATCAGCCCCAGCATTTT; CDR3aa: CASSPPEVNQPQHF